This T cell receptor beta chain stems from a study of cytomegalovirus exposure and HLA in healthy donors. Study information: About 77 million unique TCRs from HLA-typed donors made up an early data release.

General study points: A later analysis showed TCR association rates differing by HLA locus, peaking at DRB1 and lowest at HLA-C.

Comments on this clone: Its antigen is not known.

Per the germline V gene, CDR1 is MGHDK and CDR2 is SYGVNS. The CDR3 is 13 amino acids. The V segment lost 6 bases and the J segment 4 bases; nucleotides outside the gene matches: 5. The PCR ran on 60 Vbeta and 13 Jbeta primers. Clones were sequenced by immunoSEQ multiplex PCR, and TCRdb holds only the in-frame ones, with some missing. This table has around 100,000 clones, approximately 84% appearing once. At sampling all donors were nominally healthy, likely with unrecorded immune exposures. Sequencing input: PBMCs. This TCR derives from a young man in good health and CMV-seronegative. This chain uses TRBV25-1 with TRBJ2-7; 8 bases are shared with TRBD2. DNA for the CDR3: TGTGCCAGCAGCAGAGCGGGAGTGTACGAGCAGTACTTC. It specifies CASSRAGVYEQYF.